This T cell receptor (beta chain) came from a study of T-cell reconstitution after alpha-beta-depleted transplantation in children. Germline V gene lookup returns CDR1 DFQATT and CDR2 SNEGSKA (reference sequence). The CDR3 sequence is 16 residues long. The junction had 8 bases not matched to a gene; V was cut back by 0 bases and J by 4 bases. The authors prepared the TCRbeta library with unique molecular identifiers. TCRdb re-analysed the PCR reads in MiXCR, keeping a single row per CDR3 protein. The sample consists of about 610,000 distinct CDR3 sequences, roughly a tenth of them appearing once. The sequenced sample was PBMCs from the stem cell graft donor, obtained from the stem cell graft. This chain links TRBV20-1 with TRBJ2-7; the match to TRBD2 covers 11 bases. The source is a human donor who donated a stem cell graft to a child with acute myeloid leukemia. CDR3 amino acids: CSARDPASGRIYEQYF. The DNA for the CDR3 is TGCAGTGCTAGAGATCCCGCTAGCGGGAGGATTTACGAGCAGTACTTC.